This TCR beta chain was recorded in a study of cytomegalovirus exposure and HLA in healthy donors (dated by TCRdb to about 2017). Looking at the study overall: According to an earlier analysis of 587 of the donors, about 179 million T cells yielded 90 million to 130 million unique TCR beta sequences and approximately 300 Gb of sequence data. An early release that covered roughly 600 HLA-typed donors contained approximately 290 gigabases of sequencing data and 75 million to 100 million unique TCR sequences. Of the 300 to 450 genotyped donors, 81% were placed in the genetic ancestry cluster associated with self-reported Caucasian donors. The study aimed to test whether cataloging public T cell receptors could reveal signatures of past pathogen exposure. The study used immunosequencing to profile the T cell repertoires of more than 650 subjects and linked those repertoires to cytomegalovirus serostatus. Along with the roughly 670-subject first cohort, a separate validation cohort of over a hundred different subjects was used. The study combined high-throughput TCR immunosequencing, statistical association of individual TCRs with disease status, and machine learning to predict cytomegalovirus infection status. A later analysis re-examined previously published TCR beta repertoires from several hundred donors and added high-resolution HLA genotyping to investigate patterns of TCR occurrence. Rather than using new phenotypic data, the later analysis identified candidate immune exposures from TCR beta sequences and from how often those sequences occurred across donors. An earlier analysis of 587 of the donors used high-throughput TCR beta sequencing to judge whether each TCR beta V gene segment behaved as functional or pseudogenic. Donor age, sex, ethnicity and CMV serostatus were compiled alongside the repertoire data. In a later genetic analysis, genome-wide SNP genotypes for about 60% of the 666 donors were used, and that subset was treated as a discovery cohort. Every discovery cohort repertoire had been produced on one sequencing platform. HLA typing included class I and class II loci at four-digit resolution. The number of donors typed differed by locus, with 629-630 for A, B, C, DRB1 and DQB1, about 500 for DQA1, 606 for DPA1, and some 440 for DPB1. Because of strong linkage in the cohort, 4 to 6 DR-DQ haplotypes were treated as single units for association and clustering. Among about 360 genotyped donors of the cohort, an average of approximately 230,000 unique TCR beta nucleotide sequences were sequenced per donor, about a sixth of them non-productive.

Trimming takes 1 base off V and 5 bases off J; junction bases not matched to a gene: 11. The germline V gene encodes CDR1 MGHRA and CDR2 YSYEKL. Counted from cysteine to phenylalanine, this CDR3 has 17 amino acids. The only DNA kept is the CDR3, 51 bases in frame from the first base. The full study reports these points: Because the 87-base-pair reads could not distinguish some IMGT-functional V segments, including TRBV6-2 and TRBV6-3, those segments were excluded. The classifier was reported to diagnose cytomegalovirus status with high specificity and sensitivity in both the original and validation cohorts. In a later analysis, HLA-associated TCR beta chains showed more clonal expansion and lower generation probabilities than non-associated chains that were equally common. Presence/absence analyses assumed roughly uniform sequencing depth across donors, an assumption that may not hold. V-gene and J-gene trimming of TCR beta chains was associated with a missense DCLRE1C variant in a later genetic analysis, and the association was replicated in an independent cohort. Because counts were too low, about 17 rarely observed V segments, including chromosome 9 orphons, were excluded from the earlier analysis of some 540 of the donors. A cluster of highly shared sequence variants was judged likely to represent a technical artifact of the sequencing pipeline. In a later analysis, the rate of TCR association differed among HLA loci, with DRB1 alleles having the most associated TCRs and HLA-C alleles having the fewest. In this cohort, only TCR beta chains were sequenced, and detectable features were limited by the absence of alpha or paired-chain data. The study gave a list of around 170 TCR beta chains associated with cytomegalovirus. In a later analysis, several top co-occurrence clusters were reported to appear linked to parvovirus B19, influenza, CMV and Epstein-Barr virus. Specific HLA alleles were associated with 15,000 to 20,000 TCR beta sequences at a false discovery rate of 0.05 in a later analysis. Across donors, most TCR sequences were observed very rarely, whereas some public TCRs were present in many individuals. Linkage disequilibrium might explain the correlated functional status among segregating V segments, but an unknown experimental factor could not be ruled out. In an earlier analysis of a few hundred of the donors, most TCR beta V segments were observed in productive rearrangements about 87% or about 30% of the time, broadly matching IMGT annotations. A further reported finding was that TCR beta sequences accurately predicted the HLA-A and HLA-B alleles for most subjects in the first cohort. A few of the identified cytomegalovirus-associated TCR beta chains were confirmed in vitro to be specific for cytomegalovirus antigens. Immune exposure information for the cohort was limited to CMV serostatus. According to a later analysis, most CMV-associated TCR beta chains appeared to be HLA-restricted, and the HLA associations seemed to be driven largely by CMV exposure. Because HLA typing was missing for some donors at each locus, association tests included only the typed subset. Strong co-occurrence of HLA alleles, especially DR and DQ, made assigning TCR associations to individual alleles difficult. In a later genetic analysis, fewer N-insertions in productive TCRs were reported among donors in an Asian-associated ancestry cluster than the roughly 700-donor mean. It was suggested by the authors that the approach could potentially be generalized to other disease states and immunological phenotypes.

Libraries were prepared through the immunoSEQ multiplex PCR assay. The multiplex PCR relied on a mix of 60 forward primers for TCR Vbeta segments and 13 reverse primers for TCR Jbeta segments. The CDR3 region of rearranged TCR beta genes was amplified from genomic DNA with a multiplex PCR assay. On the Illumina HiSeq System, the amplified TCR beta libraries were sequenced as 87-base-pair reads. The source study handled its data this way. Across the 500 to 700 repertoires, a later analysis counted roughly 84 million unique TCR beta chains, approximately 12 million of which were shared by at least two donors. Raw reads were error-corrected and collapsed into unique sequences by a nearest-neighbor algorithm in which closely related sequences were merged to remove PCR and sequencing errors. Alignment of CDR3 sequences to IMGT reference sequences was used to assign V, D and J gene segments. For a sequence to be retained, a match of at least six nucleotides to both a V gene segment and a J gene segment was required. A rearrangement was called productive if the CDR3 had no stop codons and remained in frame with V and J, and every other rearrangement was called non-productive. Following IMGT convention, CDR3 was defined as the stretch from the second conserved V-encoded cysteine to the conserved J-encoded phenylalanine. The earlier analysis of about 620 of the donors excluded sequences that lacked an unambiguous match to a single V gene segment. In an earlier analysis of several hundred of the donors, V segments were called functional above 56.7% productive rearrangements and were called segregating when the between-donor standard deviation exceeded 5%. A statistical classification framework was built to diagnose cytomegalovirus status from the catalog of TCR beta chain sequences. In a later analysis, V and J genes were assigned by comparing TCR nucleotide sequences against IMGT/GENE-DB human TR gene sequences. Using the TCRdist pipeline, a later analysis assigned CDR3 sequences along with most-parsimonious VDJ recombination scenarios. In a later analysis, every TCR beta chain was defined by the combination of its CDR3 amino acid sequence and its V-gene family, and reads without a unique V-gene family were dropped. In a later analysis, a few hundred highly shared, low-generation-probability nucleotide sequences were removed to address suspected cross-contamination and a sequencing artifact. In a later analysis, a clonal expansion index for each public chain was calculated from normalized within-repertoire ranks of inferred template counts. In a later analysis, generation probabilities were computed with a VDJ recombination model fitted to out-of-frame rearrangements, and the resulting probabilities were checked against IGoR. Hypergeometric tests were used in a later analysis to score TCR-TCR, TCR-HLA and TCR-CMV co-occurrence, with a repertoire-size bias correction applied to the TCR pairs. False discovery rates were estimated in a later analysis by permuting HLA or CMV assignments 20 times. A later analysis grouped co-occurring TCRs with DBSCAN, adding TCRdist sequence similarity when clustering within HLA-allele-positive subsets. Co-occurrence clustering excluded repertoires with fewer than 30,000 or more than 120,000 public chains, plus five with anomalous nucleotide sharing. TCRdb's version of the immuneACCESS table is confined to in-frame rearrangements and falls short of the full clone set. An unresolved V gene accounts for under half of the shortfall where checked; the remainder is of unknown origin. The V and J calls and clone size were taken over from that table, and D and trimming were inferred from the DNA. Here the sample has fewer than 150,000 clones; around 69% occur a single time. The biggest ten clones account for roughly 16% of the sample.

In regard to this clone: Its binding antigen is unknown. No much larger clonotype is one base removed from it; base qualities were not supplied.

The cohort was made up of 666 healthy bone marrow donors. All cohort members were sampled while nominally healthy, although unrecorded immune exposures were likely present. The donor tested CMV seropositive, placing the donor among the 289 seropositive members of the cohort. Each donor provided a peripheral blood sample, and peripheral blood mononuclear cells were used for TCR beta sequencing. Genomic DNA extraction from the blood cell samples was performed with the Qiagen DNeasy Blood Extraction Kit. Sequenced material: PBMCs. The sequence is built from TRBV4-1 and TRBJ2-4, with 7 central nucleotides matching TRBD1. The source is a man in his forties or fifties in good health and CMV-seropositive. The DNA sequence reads TGCGCCAGCAGCCAAGCGAATACGGTAGGGGGCCAAAACATTCAGTACTTC. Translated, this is CASSQANTVGGQNIQYF.